Only one count was recorded for the clone carrying this T cell receptor beta chain. Its antigen is undetermined. This CDR3 is also generated by other DNA sequences in the sample. This specimen belongs to a study of cytomegalovirus exposure and HLA in healthy donors. The PCR ran on 60 Vbeta and 13 Jbeta primers. Sequencing used immunoSEQ multiplex PCR; TCRdb keeps in-frame clones, though not all of them. The table has more than 150,000 clones, 70% to 80% seen once. Notes on the study in general: A later analysis showed HLA-associated TCR beta chains outstripping equally common others in clonal expansion. Reportedly, cytomegalovirus status was diagnosed with high sensitivity and specificity. According to an earlier analysis, most TCR beta V segments yielded productive rearrangements about 90% or about 30% of the time.

CDR3 size: 13 residues. The ends lost 5 bases at V and 1 base at J; junction bases unmatched: 1. CDR1 and CDR2 (germline): SNHLY, FYNNEI. The TCR originated in a man between 18 and 29 years old in good health and CMV-seronegative. The source material was PBMCs. The V call is TRBV2, the J call TRBJ1-1; 7 bases are a match to TRBD1. CDR3 coding DNA: TGTGCCAGCAGTCGACAGGGGAACACTGAAGCTTTCTTT. Translation: CASSRQGNTEAFF.